Listed below are T cell receptor beta chains from one sample, sequenced in a study of technical replicates of blood from a handful of donors. Sequencing was performed with immunoSEQ multiplex PCR; in TCRdb, only in-frame clones are kept and a portion is missing. The table shows around 83,000 clones, with more than 85% occurring only once. Sequenced sample: T cells isolated from PBMCs. These receptors came from a human donor in good health. Some clones in this sample may be carry-over from other donors' samples. Each CDR3 is given with its conserved first and last residue. The D gene is left open where the match is weak. Size is omitted from some rows. Given values are once, few, many or a class for expanded clones.

abundance: .; j_gene: TRBJ2-1; v_gene: TRBV11-2; d_gene: .; CDR3nt: TGTGCCACCAGCTTCGGGTACAATGAGCAGTTCTTC; CDR3aa: CATSFGYNEQFF
abundance: .; j_gene: TRBJ2-1; v_gene: TRBV6-5; d_gene: .; CDR3nt: TGTGCCAGCAGTTACTCGCGGAGCGGCTACAATGAGCAGTTCTTC; CDR3aa: CASSYSRSGYNEQFF
abundance: .; j_gene: TRBJ1-2; v_gene: TRBV30; d_gene: TRBD1; CDR3nt: TGTGCCTGGAACCGGGACAGGATATTCTATGGCTACACCTTC; CDR3aa: CAWNRDRIFYGYTF
abundance: .; j_gene: TRBJ2-1; v_gene: TRBV5-1; d_gene: TRBD2; CDR3nt: TGCGCCAGCAGCGAACCCGGGACTAGCGTATACAATGAGCAGTTCTTC; CDR3aa: CASSEPGTSVYNEQFF
abundance: once; j_gene: TRBJ1-2; v_gene: TRBV20-1; d_gene: .; CDR3nt: TGCAGTGCTACAGGGGACTATGGCTACACCTTC; CDR3aa: CSATGDYGYTF
abundance: .; j_gene: TRBJ2-7; v_gene: TRBV6-5; d_gene: TRBD2; CDR3nt: TGTGCCAGCAGAACTAGCGGGAGTCTGTACTTC; CDR3aa: CASRTSGSLYF
abundance: .; j_gene: TRBJ2-5; v_gene: TRBV28; d_gene: TRBD2; CDR3nt: TGTGCCAGCAGTGCACCCCGTGTAGCGGGAAATTTGGAGACCCAGTACTTC; CDR3aa: CASSAPRVAGNLETQYF
abundance: .; j_gene: TRBJ2-1; v_gene: TRBV9; d_gene: TRBD2; CDR3nt: TGTGCCAGCAGCTCAAAGACTAGCGGGAGTACCGCTTATGAGCAGTTCTTC; CDR3aa: CASSSKTSGSTAYEQFF
abundance: .; j_gene: TRBJ2-7; v_gene: TRBV28; d_gene: .; CDR3nt: TGTGCCAGCAGAATAGCGGCCTCCTACGAGCAGTACTTC; CDR3aa: CASRIAASYEQYF
abundance: .; j_gene: TRBJ1-1; v_gene: TRBV28; d_gene: .; CDR3nt: TGTGCCAGCAGTCTACCCACGGAAATACGAGGAGCTTTCTTT; CDR3aa: CASSLPTEIRGAFF
abundance: once; j_gene: TRBJ1-2; v_gene: TRBV12-2; d_gene: .; CDR3nt: TGTGCAAGTCTCCTTTCCGAGGGAGAGCATGGCTACACCTTC; CDR3aa: CASLLSEGEHGYTF
abundance: .; j_gene: TRBJ1-1; v_gene: TRBV9; d_gene: .; CDR3nt: TGTGCCAGCAGCGTAGGGGAAGGGGGCACTGAAGCTTTCTTT; CDR3aa: CASSVGEGGTEAFF
abundance: .; j_gene: TRBJ2-1; v_gene: TRBV19; d_gene: TRBD2; CDR3nt: TGTGCCAGTATGGGAACTAGCGGGAGAAAGGGCAATGAGCAGTTCTTC; CDR3aa: CASMGTSGRKGNEQFF
abundance: .; j_gene: TRBJ2-2; v_gene: TRBV7-7; d_gene: .; CDR3nt: TGTGCCAGCAGCAAAACTTCGACCGGGGAGCTGTTTTTT; CDR3aa: CASSKTSTGELFF
abundance: .; j_gene: TRBJ2-7; v_gene: TRBV30; d_gene: TRBD2; CDR3nt: TGTGCCTGGAGAAGAGGGAGGGGAGGGACCTACGAGCAGTACTTC; CDR3aa: CAWRRGRGGTYEQYF
abundance: .; j_gene: TRBJ2-7; v_gene: TRBV15; d_gene: TRBD1; CDR3nt: TGTGCCACCAGGGGCGGACAGGGGGCCATCTACGAGCAGTACTTC; CDR3aa: CATRGGQGAIYEQYF
abundance: .; j_gene: TRBJ2-1; v_gene: TRBV7-8; d_gene: .; CDR3nt: TGTGCCAGCAGCTTAGTGGACTGGGACAATGAGCAGTTCTTC; CDR3aa: CASSLVDWDNEQFF
abundance: .; j_gene: TRBJ1-3; v_gene: TRBV5-5; d_gene: .; CDR3nt: TGTGCCAGCAGCTTGGTCCCGGAGAGCTCTGGAAACACCATATATTTT; CDR3aa: CASSLVPESSGNTIYF
abundance: .; j_gene: TRBJ2-3; v_gene: TRBV13; d_gene: TRBD1; CDR3nt: TGTGCCAGCAGCGTTAGGGGGATAACGGGACAGGGCACAGATACGCAGTATTTT; CDR3aa: CASSVRGITGQGTDTQYF
abundance: .; j_gene: TRBJ2-1; v_gene: TRBV29-1; d_gene: .; CDR3nt: TGCAGCGTTGAGCCCCGGGGTGGGAGGGGGTACAATGAGCAGTTCTTC; CDR3aa: CSVEPRGGRGYNEQFF
abundance: .; j_gene: TRBJ2-3; v_gene: TRBV7-2; d_gene: TRBD2; CDR3nt: TGTGCCAGCAGCTTAGCACTAGCGGGGGCAGATACGCAGTATTTT; CDR3aa: CASSLALAGADTQYF
abundance: .; j_gene: TRBJ1-1; v_gene: TRBV4-2; d_gene: .; CDR3nt: TGTGCCAGCAGGCAATCCCAGGCAAAGAAGAACACTGAAGCTTTCTTT; CDR3aa: CASRQSQAKKNTEAFF
abundance: .; j_gene: TRBJ2-7; v_gene: TRBV30; d_gene: .; CDR3nt: TGTGCCTGGATGGGCGGGCGTGTGCCCTACGAGCAGTACTTC; CDR3aa: CAWMGGRVPYEQYF
abundance: .; j_gene: TRBJ2-7; v_gene: TRBV5-4; d_gene: TRBD2; CDR3nt: TGTGCCAGCAGCTCTAAGCGGGAGGTCACCTACGAGCAGTACTTC; CDR3aa: CASSSKREVTYEQYF
abundance: .; j_gene: TRBJ2-1; v_gene: TRBV7-6; d_gene: .; CDR3nt: TGTGCCAGCAGCCCATCGTCCCGGGATAGATACAATGAGCAGTTCTTC; CDR3aa: CASSPSSRDRYNEQFF
abundance: few; j_gene: TRBJ1-1; v_gene: TRBV7-2; d_gene: .; CDR3nt: TGTGCCAGCAGCCAAGAGATGAACACTGAAGCTTTCTTT; CDR3aa: CASSQEMNTEAFF
abundance: .; j_gene: TRBJ2-7; v_gene: TRBV7-2; d_gene: .; CDR3nt: TGTGCCAGCAGCTTCCTCGGGACACACTATTTCCAGTACTTC; CDR3aa: CASSFLGTHYFQYF
abundance: .; j_gene: TRBJ2-7; v_gene: TRBV11-3; d_gene: TRBD2; CDR3nt: TGTGCCAGCAGCTTAGTTAGCGGGAGCTCCTACGAGCAGTACTTC; CDR3aa: CASSLVSGSSYEQYF
abundance: .; j_gene: TRBJ2-7; v_gene: TRBV5-8; d_gene: .; CDR3nt: TGTGCCAGCAGCTTGATCTCGTACGAGCAGTACTTC; CDR3aa: CASSLISYEQYF
abundance: .; j_gene: TRBJ2-7; v_gene: TRBV29-1; d_gene: TRBD2; CDR3nt: TGCAGCGTTCGACTAGCGGGCTCCTACGAGCAGTACTTC; CDR3aa: CSVRLAGSYEQYF
abundance: .; j_gene: TRBJ1-2; v_gene: TRBV29-1; d_gene: TRBD1; CDR3nt: TGCAGCGGTGCCGGACAGGGAGGGAGCTATGGCTACACCTTC; CDR3aa: CSGAGQGGSYGYTF
abundance: .; j_gene: TRBJ2-7; v_gene: TRBV25-1; d_gene: TRBD1; CDR3nt: TGTGCCAGCAGTGAAACAGGACAGGGAAACCACGAGCAGTACTTC; CDR3aa: CASSETGQGNHEQYF
abundance: .; j_gene: TRBJ1-1; v_gene: TRBV27; d_gene: .; CDR3nt: TGTGCCAGCAGTTGGGCAGGGAACACTGAAGCTTTCTTT; CDR3aa: CASSWAGNTEAFF
abundance: .; j_gene: TRBJ2-3; v_gene: TRBV7-2; d_gene: TRBD2; CDR3nt: TGTGCCAGCAGCTTATTTGGTGGACTAGCGCGCACAGATACGCAGTATTTT; CDR3aa: CASSLFGGLARTDTQYF
abundance: .; j_gene: TRBJ2-5; v_gene: TRBV7-9; d_gene: .; CDR3nt: TGTGCCAGCAGCTGGACATTCCAAGAGACCCAGTACTTC; CDR3aa: CASSWTFQETQYF
abundance: .; j_gene: TRBJ2-2; v_gene: TRBV27; d_gene: .; CDR3nt: TGTGCCAGCAGTTTATTGGTAGCGGAGAACACCGGGGAGCTGTTTTTT; CDR3aa: CASSLLVAENTGELFF
abundance: .; j_gene: TRBJ1-1; v_gene: TRBV19; d_gene: TRBD1; CDR3nt: TGTGCCAGCGGACAGGGGGCGTGGGGTACTGAAGCTTTCTTT; CDR3aa: CASGQGAWGTEAFF
abundance: few; j_gene: TRBJ1-1; v_gene: TRBV14; d_gene: .; CDR3nt: TGTGCCAGCAGCCCAAGAGAACTGTACACTGAAGCTTTCTTT; CDR3aa: CASSPRELYTEAFF
abundance: .; j_gene: TRBJ1-3; v_gene: TRBV7-6; d_gene: .; CDR3nt: TGTGCCAGCAGCCTACTCGACCAGGCTGGAAACACCATATATTTT; CDR3aa: CASSLLDQAGNTIYF
abundance: .; j_gene: TRBJ1-5; v_gene: TRBV4-2; d_gene: .; CDR3nt: TGTGCCAGCAGCCAATACTCTATTTCTAGCAATCAGCCCCAGCATTTT; CDR3aa: CASSQYSISSNQPQHF
abundance: .; j_gene: TRBJ2-5; v_gene: TRBV19; d_gene: .; CDR3nt: TGTGCCAGTAGTATGGGGGCGGGGGAAGAGACCCAGTACTTC; CDR3aa: CASSMGAGEETQYF